This TCR beta chain was captured in a study of regulatory T cells in long-lasting Graves disease. Turning to the study itself: For under 3 months, newly diagnosed Graves' patients had been taking antithyroid drugs.

This clonotype was counted ten times or more. Its antigen remains unknown. Construction of the TCR beta libraries employed iRepertoire HTBI primers in conjunction with Arm-PCR of CDR3 regions. Each CDR3 protein is one row after TCRdb ran MiXCR on the multiplex PCR reads. The sample lists around 480,000 distinct CDR3 sequences, 16% occurring once. The time point: newly diagnosed GD, antithyroid drugs for less than 3 months. The TCR library was prepared using RNA isolated from PBMCs. Losses at the gene ends were 1 base for V and 2 bases for J; bases not matched to a gene: 9. CDR3 length: 17 residues. CDR1 and CDR2 from the germline V gene are LGHDT and YNNKEL (reference sequence). Whole-study results and caveats: The study found TRBV28, TRBJ1-2 and TRBJ2-5 favored in persistent disease.

The data also belong to a second study, concerning T cells in Graves' hyperthyroidism and ophthalmopathy. That study reports: Based on clinical symptoms, serum thyroxine and TRAb, thyroid ultrasound and orbital computed tomography, diagnoses were reached. The majority of expanded thyroid clonotypes above 0.001 also appeared in blood.

The genes are TRBV3-1 and TRBJ2-3; 7 nucleotides match TRBD2. The sequence was obtained from a man aged 40-49 years with Graves disease. Sequenced material: peripheral blood mononuclear cells (PBMCs), taken at new diagnosis, from a patient treated with antithyroid drugs. CDR3 sequence (DNA): TGTGCCAGCAGCCAAGGACCGTCTAGCGGATTCACAGATACGCAGTATTTT. Amino acids: CASSQGPSSGFTDTQYF.